These 3 T cell receptor beta chains share one sample of origin, sequenced in a study of shared clonotypes between healthy human individuals. The data were produced by immunoSEQ multiplex PCR, yet TCRdb's version contains in-frame clones alone and is incomplete. The table lists over 1.4 million clones, roughly 96% of them singletons, with approximately 1.1% in the top ten. Sequencing input: naive CD4+ T cells sorted from blood. Specified subset: CD45RA+ positively selected. The receptors shown here come from a young man in good health.

Concerning this clone itself: This sample also contains other DNA sequences that code for the same CDR3. CDR3 amino acids: CASSLAGSGNTIYF. CDR3 sequence (DNA): TGTGCCAGCAGCTTAGCAGGTAGTGGAAACACCATATATTTT. The chain combines TRBV7-9 with TRBJ1-3, with no clear D. CDR3 length: 14 residues. Trimming stripped 0 bases from V and 3 bases from J, with 6 bases between. In germline, CDR1 is SEHNR, CDR2 FQNEAQ (reference sequence).

This chain links TRBV5-4 with TRBJ2-7, with 7 bases identical to TRBD1. The length of the CDR3 is 14 residues. Germline assignment: CDR1 SGHNT and CDR2 YYREEE (reference sequence). The junction had 4 bases not matched to a gene; V was cut back by 0 bases and J by 4 bases. CDR3 loop: CASSLAGTAYEQYF. Written as DNA, the CDR3 is TGTGCCAGCAGCTTGGCAGGGACAGCATACGAGCAGTACTTC.

The V call is TRBV5-1, the J call TRBJ2-3; TRBD2 aligns across 9 bases. After removal of 5 bases from V and 11 bases from J, the junction contained 18 bases not matched to a gene. CDR1 is SGHRS and CDR2 is YFSETQ in the germline V gene. The CDR3 totals 16 residues. The CDR3 bases are TGCGCCAGCAGTCCGGAGGCGCGGGAGGGCCGAATTATGCAGTATTTT. Translated, it gives CASSPEAREGRIMQYF.